This TCR beta chain was profiled in a study of identical twins. General study points: Excess low generation probability was seen in twin-shared out-of-frame alpha sequences.

From the 5' RACE reads, TCRdb called clonotypes with MiXCR, one entry per CDR3 protein. The sample lists approximately 500,000 distinct CDR3 sequences, around 24% occurring once. About this clonotype: The antigen is not known.

The germline CDR1 and CDR2 sequences are DFQATT and SNEGSKA (reference sequence). The CDR3 runs 14 residues. Trimming took 5 bases from V and 0 from J, leaving 14 bases between them. This sample also belongs to another study, concerning T cells expressing NK-cell markers. According to that study: Each TCR beta repertoire originated in sorted T cells that were CD3+CD56+NKG2C+, CD3+CD56+NKG2C- or CD3+CD56-NKG2C+. No clear determination of HCMV specificity was made for expanded NKG2C+ T cell clones.

The sample consisted of CD4+ T cells sorted from blood. This clonotype was obtained from a woman aged 18-35 years in good health. The chain employs TRBV20-1 and TRBJ2-7; D perhaps matches TRBD2 (6 bases). The DNA of the CDR3 is TGCAGTGCTGGAGGGACCCATAACTCCTACGAGCAGTACTTC. It encodes CSAGGTHNSYEQYF.